This T cell receptor (beta chain) derives from a study of cytomegalovirus exposure and HLA in healthy donors. Germline V CDR1 and CDR2: MNHNS, SASEGT. This CDR3 has 15 residues. The PCR used 60 Vbeta and 13 Jbeta primers. Repertoires were generated with immunoSEQ multiplex PCR, while TCRdb's copy carries only in-frame clones and drops some. The repertoire holds roughly 76,000 clones, with roughly 88% as singletons. The chain has TRBV6-1 and TRBJ2-5, with D possibly matching TRBD2 (5 bases). The DNA end is a closer match to TRBJ2-7, so the J assignment may be wrong. What was sequenced was PBMCs. The source is a woman under 40 in good health and CMV-seronegative. In DNA form, the CDR3 reads TGTGCCAGCAGTGAATCGGACTCTTCGTCCTACGAGCAGTACTTC. It is translated as CASSESDSSSYEQYF.